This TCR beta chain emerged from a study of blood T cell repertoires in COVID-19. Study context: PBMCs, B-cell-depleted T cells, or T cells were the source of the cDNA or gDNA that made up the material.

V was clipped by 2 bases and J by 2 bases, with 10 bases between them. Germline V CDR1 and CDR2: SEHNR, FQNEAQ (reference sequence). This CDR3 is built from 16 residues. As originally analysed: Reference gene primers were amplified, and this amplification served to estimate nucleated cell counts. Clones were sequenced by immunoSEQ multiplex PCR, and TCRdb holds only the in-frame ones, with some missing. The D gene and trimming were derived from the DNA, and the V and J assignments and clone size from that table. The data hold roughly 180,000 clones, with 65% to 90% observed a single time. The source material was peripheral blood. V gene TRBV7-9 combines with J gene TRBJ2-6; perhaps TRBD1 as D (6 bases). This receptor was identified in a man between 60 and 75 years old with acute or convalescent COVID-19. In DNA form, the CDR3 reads TGTGCCAGCAGCTTACAGGGGCCCACTGGGGCCAACGTCCTGACTTTC. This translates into CASSLQGPTGANVLTF.